These 6 T cell receptor beta chains were sequenced from one sample in a study of T cells in Graves' hyperthyroidism and ophthalmopathy. Amplification yielded TCR beta CDR3 regions, with RNA transcripts as the source. Researchers ran a first-round RT-PCR on the TCR CDR3 using the HTBI primer set. A single record per CDR3 protein comes from TCRdb applying MiXCR to the multiplex PCR reads. Of roughly 740,000 distinct CDR3 sequences listed, around 15% were seen once; the top ten hold under 10%. The sequenced sample was blood. These receptor sequences come from a man between 18 and 29 years old with Graves' hyperthyroidism.

This clonotype was counted ten times or more. This rearrangement joins TRBV6-1 to TRBJ1-5; 12 nucleotides align to TRBD1. There are 15 residues in the CDR3. The J segment lost 6 bases and the V segment lost 3 bases, leaving 3 bases of the junction unmatched. Germline CDR1 MNHNS, CDR2 SASEGT. The CDR3 spells CASSEGQGAGQPQHF. Written as DNA, the CDR3 is TGTGCCAGCAGTGAGGGACAGGGGGCCGGTCAGCCCCAGCATTTT.

This clonotype turned up a few times. The chain carries TRBV24-1 and TRBJ2-5, with 8 bases fitting TRBD2. Germline V gives CDR1 KGHDR, CDR2 SFDVKD. Trimming cost V 7 bases and J 8 bases; bases outside gene matches: 8. This CDR3 has 13 residues. The DNA for the CDR3 is TGTGCCACCAGAGCGGGAGTGACGGGAACCCAGTACTTC. Protein sequence: CATRAGVTGTQYF.

Worth noting for this clonotype: One base away lies a much larger clone, so this may be a sequencing read error. This chain links TRBV27 with TRBJ2-7; a possible D gene is TRBD1 (5 bases). V was pared by 2 bases and J by 7 bases, with 27 bases between. CDR3 length: 18 residues. In germline, CDR1 is MNHEY, CDR2 SMNVEV (reference sequence). CDR3 loop: CASSLLGKGWTRTGEQYF. CDR3 DNA: TGTGCCAGCAGTTTACTCGGCAAGGGGTGGACGAGGACGGGTGAGCAGTACTTC.

The chain employs TRBV20-1 and TRBJ2-7; 9 nucleotides match TRBD1. The CDR3 is made up of 15 amino acids. Germline V gives CDR1 DFQATT, CDR2 SNEGSKA (reference sequence). J was trimmed by 0 bases and V by 1 base; bases with no gene match: 4. CDR3 sequence: CSARVGTGSSYEQYF. The CDR3 DNA follows: TGCAGTGCTAGAGTTGGGACAGGGTCCTCCTACGAGCAGTACTTC.

In its sample, this clonotype was seen a few times. This may arise from a read error, as a much more abundant clone is one base away. The chain joins TRBV20-1 to TRBJ2-5; maybe TRBD1 (5 bases). Germline-derived CDR1 and CDR2 are DFQATT and SNEGSKA (reference sequence). The CDR3 sequence is 12 residues long. In DNA, the CDR3 is TGCAGTGCTAAGGGCAGGGAAAGAGAGCAGTCCTTC. Protein sequence: CSAKGREREQSF.

A remark on this clonotype: The junction and the germline gene differ at one end; a read error may be behind it. This chain joins TRBV28 and TRBJ2-7; 11 positions match TRBD2. CDR3 size: 14 residues. CDR1 and CDR2 from the germline V gene are MDHEN and SYDVKM. The CDR3 sequence is CASGLLAGAYEQHF. The CDR3 region has the DNA TGTGCCAGCGGATTACTAGCGGGAGCTTACGAGCAGCACTTC.